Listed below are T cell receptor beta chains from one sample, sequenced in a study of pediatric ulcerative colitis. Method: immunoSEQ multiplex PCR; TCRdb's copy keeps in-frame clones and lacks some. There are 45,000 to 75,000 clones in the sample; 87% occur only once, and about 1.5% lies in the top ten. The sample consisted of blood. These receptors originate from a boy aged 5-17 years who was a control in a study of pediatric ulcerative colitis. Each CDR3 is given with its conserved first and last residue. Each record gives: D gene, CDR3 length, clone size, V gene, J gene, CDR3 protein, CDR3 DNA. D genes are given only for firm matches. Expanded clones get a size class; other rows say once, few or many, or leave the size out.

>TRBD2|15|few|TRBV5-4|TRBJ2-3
CASSHKREGPDTQYF
TGTGCCAGCAGCCACAAGCGGGAGGGCCCAGATACGCAGTATTTT
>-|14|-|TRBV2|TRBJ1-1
CASSGGLMNTEAFF
TGTGCCAGCAGCGGAGGACTTATGAACACTGAAGCTTTCTTT
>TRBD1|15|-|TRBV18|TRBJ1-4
CASSPGQGAGEKLFF
TGTGCCAGCTCACCGGGACAGGGGGCAGGAGAAAAACTGTTTTTT
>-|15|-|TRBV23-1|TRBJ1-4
CASSQSLRETEKLFF
TGCGCCAGCAGTCAATCGTTACGGGAGACTGAAAAACTGTTTTTT
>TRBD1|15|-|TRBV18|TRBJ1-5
CASSPKTGGNQPQHF
TGTGCCAGCTCACCAAAGACAGGGGGCAATCAGCCCCAGCATTTT
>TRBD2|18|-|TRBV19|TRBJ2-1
CASSPLAGAHLSYNEQFF
TGTGCCAGTTCCCCACTAGCGGGAGCCCACCTCTCCTACAATGAGCAGTTCTTC
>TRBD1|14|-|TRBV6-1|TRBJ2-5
CASRAGQGGETQYF
TGTGCCAGCAGGGCAGGACAGGGCGGGGAGACCCAGTACTTC
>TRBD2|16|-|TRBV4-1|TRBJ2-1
CASSHIGTTRGNEQFF
TGCGCCAGCAGCCACATCGGGACTACGAGGGGCAATGAGCAGTTCTTC
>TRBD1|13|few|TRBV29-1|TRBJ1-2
CSVQQGDSYGYTF
TGCAGCGTTCAACAGGGGGATAGCTATGGCTACACCTTC
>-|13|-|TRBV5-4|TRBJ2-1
CASSVRFRDEQFF
TGTGCCAGCAGTGTGAGGTTCAGAGATGAGCAGTTCTTC
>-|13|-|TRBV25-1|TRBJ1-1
CASRQGMNTEAFF
TGTGCCAGCAGACAGGGCATGAACACTGAAGCTTTCTTT
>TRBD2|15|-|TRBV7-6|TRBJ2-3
CASRPPGGRTDTQYF
TGTGCCAGCAGGCCCCCGGGAGGCCGCACAGATACGCAGTATTTT
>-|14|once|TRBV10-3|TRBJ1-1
CAISESGLNTEAFF
TGTGCCATCAGTGAGTCAGGGTTGAACACTGAAGCTTTCTTT
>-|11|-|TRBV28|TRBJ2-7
CASSRAYEQYF
TGTGCCAGCAGTCGCGCTTACGAGCAGTACTTC
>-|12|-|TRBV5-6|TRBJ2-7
CASSLRVYEQYF
TGTGCCAGCAGCCTGCGGGTGTACGAGCAGTACTTC
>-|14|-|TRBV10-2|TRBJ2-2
CASSEYRDTGELFF
TGCGCCAGCAGTGAGTACAGGGACACCGGGGAGCTGTTTTTT
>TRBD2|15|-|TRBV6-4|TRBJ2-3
CASSDLAGGTDTQYF
TGTGCCAGCAGTGACTTAGCGGGGGGAACAGATACGCAGTATTTT
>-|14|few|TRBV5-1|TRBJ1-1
CASSTGLLPREAFF
TGCGCCAGCAGTACCGGTCTATTACCGAGGGAAGCTTTCTTT
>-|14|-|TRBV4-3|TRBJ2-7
CASSQQTSSYEQYF
TGCGCCAGCAGCCAGCAAACCAGCTCCTACGAGCAGTACTTC
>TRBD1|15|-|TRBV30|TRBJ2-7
CAWSAGTGVSYEQYF
TGTGCCTGGAGTGCCGGGACAGGGGTCTCCTACGAGCAGTACTTC
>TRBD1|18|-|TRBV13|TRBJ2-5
CASSFRTGMVGIKETQYF
TGTGCCAGCAGCTTCAGGACAGGGATGGTAGGAATAAAAGAGACCCAGTACTTC
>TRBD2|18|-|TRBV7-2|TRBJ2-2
CASSLDLWRESNTGELFF
TGTGCCAGCAGCTTAGATCTCTGGCGGGAGTCCAACACCGGGGAGCTGTTTTTT
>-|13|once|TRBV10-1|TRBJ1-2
CASSAAPGYGYTF
TGCGCCAGCAGTGCGGCCCCCGGGTATGGCTACACCTTC
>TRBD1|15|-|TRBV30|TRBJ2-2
CAWSATGQLTGELFF
TGTGCCTGGAGTGCAACGGGACAGCTTACCGGGGAGCTGTTTTTT
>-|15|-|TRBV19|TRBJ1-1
CASNGFGQGVTEAFF
TGTGCCAGTAACGGGTTCGGGCAGGGTGTGACTGAAGCTTTCTTT
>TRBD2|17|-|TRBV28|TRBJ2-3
CASSIPGTSGITDTQYF
TGTGCCAGCAGCATCCCGGGGACTAGCGGGATTACAGATACGCAGTATTTT
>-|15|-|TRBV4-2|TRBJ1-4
CASSQAGNTNEKLFF
TGTGCCAGCAGCCAGGCCGGGAATACTAATGAAAAACTGTTTTTT
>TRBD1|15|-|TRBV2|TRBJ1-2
CASRFGTVSNYGYTF
TGTGCCAGCAGATTTGGGACAGTATCTAACTATGGCTACACCTTC
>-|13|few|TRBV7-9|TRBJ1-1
CASSLVHRTEAFF
TGTGCCAGCAGCTTAGTCCACAGAACTGAAGCTTTCTTT
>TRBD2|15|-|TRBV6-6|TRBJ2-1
CASSYRSGGENEQFF
TGTGCCAGCAGTTACAGGAGCGGGGGGGAGAATGAGCAGTTCTTC
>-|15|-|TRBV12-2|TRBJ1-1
CASRPRKGPLGLAFF
TGTGCAAGTCGCCCACGGAAGGGACCGCTCGGTTTAGCTTTCTTT
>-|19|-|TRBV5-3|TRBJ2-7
CARSSNLPPVQSLVSEQYF
TGTGCCAGAAGCTCCAACCTGCCCCCCGTACAAAGCCTGGTTTCAGAGCAGTACTTC
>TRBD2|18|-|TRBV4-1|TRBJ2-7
CASSQGGLLAGLTYEQYF
TGCGCCAGCAGCCAAGGAGGTCTACTAGCGGGTCTCACTTACGAGCAGTACTTC
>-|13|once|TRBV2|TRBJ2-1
CASSDPGQGEQFF
TGTGCCAGCAGTGACCCGGGACAAGGGGAGCAGTTCTTC
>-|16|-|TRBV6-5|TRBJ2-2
CASSYFGGRGAGELFF
TGTGCCAGCAGTTACTTCGGGGGGCGAGGAGCCGGGGAGCTGTTTTTT
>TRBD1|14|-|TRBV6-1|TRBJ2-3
CASRDRGGTDTQYF
TGTGCCAGCAGGGACAGGGGTGGGACAGATACGCAGTATTTT
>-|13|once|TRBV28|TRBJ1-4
CASSLILNEKLFF
TGTGCCAGCAGTTTAATACTTAATGAAAAACTGTTTTTT
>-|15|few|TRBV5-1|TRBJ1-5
CASSATGVSNQPQHF
TGCGCCAGCAGCGCGACAGGAGTTAGCAATCAGCCCCAGCATTTT